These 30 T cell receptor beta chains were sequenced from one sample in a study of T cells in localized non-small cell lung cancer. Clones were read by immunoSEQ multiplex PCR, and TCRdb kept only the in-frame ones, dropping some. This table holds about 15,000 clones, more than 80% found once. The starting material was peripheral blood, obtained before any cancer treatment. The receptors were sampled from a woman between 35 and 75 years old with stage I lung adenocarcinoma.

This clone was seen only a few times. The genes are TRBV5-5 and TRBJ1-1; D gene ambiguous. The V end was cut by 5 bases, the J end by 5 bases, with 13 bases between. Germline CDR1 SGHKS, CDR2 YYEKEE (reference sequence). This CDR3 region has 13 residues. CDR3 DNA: TGTGCCAGCAGTCTGGAGGGTTCAACTGAAGCTTTCTTT. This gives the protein CASSLEGSTEAFF.

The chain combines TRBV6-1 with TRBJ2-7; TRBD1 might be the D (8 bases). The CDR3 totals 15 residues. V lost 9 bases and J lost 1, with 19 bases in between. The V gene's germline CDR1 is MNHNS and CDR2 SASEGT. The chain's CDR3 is CASQKTGEGSYEQYF. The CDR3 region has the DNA TGTGCCAGTCAAAAGACAGGGGAGGGATCCTACGAGCAGTACTTC.

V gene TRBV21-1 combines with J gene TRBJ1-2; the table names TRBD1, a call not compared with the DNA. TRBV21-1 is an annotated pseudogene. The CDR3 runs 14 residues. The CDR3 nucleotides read TGTGCCAGCAGCAAAGGGGGGCCGGGCTATGGCTACACCTTC. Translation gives CASSKGGPGYGYTF.

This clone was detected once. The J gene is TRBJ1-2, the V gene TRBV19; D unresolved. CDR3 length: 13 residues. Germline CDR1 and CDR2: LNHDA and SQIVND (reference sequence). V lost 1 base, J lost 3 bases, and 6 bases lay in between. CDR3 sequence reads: CASSIGQDYGYTF. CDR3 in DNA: TGTGCCAGTAGTATAGGCCAGGACTATGGCTACACCTTC.

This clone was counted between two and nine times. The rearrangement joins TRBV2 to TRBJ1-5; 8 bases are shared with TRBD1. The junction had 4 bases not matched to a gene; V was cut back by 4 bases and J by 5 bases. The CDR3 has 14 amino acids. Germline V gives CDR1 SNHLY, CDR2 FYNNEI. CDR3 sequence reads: CASSGQGSHQPQHF. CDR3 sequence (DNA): TGTGCCAGCAGTGGACAGGGGTCCCATCAGCCCCAGCATTTT.

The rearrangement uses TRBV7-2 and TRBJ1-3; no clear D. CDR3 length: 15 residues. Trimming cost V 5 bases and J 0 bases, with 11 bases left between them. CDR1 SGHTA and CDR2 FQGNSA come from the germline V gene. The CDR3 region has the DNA TGTGCCAGCAGCGCCGGGCCTAGCTCTGGAAACACCATATATTTT. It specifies CASSAGPSSGNTIYF.

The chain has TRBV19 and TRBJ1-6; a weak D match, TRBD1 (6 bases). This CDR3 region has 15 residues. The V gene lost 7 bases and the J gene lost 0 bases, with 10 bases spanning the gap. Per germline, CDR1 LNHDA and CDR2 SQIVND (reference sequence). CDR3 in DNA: TGTGCCAGTACCGACAGGAGCTCCTATAATTCACCCCTCCACTTT. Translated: CASTDRSSYNSPLHF.

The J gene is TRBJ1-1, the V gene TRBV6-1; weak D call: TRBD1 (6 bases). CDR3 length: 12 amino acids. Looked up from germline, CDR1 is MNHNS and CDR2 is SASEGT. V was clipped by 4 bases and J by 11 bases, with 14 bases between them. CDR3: CASSGGLSRAFF. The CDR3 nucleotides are TGTGCCAGCAGTGGGGGGCTTAGTCGGGCTTTCTTT.

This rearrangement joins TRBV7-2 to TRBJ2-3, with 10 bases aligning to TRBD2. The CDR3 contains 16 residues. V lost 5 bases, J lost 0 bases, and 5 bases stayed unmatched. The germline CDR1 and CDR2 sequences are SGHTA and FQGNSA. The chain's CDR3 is CASSTGLAESTDTQYF. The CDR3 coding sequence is TGTGCCAGCAGCACAGGACTAGCGGAGAGCACAGATACGCAGTATTTT.

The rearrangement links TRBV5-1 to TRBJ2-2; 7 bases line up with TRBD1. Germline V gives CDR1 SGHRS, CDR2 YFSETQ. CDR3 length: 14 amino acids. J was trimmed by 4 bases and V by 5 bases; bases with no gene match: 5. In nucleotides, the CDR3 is TGCGCCAGCAGGCAGGGACAGTTCACCGGGGAGCTGTTTTTT. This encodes CASRQGQFTGELFF.

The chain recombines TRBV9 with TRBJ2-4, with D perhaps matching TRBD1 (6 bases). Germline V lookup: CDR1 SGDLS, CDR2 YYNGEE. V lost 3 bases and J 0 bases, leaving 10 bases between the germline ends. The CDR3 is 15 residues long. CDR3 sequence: CASSAGQLAKNIQYF. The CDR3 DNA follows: TGTGCCAGCAGCGCAGGACAGCTAGCCAAAAACATTCAGTACTTC.

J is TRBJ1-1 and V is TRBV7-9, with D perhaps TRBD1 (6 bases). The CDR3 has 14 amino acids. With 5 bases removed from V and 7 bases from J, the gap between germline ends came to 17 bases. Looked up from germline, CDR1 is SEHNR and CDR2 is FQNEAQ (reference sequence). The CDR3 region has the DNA TGTGCCAGCAGCATGGTAGGGGGTCTAGGTGAAGCTTTCTTT. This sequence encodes CASSMVGGLGEAFF.

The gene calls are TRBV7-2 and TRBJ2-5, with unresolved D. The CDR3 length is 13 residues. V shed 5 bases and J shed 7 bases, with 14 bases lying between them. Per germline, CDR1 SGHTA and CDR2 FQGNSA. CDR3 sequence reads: CASSPAPLGTQYF. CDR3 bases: TGTGCCAGCAGCCCAGCTCCTCTAGGGACCCAGTACTTC.

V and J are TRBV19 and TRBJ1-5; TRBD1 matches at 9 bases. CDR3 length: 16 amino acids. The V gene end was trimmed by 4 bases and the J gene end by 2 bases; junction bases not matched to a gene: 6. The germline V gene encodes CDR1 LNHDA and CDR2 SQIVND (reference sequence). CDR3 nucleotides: TGTGCCAGTAGTACACCGGGACAGGGCCGCAATCAGCCCCAGCATTTT. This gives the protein CASSTPGQGRNQPQHF.

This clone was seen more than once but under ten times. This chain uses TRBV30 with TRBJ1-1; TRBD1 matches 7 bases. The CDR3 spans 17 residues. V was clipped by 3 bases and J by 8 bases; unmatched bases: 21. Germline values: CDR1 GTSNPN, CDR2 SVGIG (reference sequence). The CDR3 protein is CAWSRHQGQANSVEAFF. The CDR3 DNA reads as TGTGCCTGGAGCCGACACCAAGGACAGGCGAACAGTGTGGAAGCTTTCTTT.

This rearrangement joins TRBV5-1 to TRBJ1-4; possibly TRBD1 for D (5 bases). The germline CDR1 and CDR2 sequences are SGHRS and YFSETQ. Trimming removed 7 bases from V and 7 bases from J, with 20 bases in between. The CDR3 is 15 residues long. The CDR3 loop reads CASAVYRGVGEKLFF. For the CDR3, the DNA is TGCGCCAGCGCCGTGTACCGAGGGGTTGGTGAAAAACTGTTTTTT.

CDR3 DNA sequence: TGTGCCAGCAGCTTAGACAGGCTATCCAATCAGCCCCAGCATTTT. Its protein is CASSLDRLSNQPQHF. This rearrangement joins TRBV7-8 to TRBJ1-5, with TRBD1 as a possible D gene (5 bases). Deletions cut 1 base from V and 3 bases from J, with 10 bases between. CDR3 size: 15 residues. Germline V lookup: CDR1 SGHVS, CDR2 FQNEAQ.

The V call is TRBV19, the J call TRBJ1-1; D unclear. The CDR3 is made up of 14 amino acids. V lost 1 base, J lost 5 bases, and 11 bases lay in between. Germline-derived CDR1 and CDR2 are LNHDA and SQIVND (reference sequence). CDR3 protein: CASSIGAYGTEAFF. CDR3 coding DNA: TGTGCCAGTAGTATAGGGGCCTACGGGACTGAAGCTTTCTTT.

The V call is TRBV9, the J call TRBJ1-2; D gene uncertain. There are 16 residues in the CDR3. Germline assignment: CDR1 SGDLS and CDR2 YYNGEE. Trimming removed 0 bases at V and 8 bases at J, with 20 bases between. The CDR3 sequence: CASSVEVEMEVSGYTF. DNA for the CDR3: TGTGCCAGCAGCGTAGAGGTGGAGATGGAGGTTTCGGGCTACACCTTC.

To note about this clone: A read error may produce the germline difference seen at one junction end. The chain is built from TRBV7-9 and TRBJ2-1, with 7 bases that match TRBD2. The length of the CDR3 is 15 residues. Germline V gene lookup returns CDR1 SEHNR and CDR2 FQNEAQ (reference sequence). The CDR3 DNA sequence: TGTGCCAGCAGTTTAGGGGCTCTAGCGGTAAATGAGCAGTTCTTC. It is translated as CASSLGALAVNEQFF. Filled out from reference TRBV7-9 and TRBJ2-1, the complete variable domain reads DTGVSQNPRHKITKRGQNVTFRCDPISEHNRLYWYRQTLGQGPEFLTYFQNEAQLEKSRLLSDRFSAERPKGSFSTLEIQRTEQGDSAMYLCASSLGALAVNEQFFGPGTRLTVL.

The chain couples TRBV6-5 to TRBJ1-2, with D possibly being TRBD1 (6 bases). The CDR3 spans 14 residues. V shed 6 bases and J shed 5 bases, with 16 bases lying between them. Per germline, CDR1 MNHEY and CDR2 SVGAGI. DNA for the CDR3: TGTGCCAGCAGCCTAGGGGGGTTGAGTTATGGCTACACCTTC. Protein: CASSLGGLSYGYTF.

The CDR3, as DNA: TGTGCCATCAGTGATAACGTTCCTACGCAGTATTTT. It is translated as CAISDNVPTQYF. The J gene is TRBJ2-3, the V gene TRBV10-3, with D uncertain. V gave up 3 bases and J gave up 8 bases, with 9 bases separating them. The CDR3 totals 12 residues. Germline V gene sequence: CDR1 ENHRY, CDR2 SYGVKD.

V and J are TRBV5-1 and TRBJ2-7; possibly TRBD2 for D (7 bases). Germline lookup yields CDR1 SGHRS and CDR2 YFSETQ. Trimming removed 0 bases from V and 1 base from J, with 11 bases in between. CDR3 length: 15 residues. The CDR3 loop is CASSLEAGASYEQYF. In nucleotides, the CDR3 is TGCGCCAGCAGCTTGGAGGCGGGGGCATCCTACGAGCAGTACTTC.

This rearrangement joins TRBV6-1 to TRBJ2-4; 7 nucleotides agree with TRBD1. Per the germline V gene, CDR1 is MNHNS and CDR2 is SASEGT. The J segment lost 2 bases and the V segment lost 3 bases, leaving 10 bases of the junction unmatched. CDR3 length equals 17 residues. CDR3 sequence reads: CASSDKQGWKSKNIQYF. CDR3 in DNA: TGTGCCAGCAGTGACAAACAGGGGTGGAAGTCCAAAAACATTCAGTACTTC.

The CDR3 sequence: CASSLTTTGELFF. CDR3 DNA: TGTGCCAGCTCACTTACAACCACCGGGGAGCTGTTTTTT. The chain joins TRBV18 to TRBJ2-2; D is uncertain. Germline V CDR1 and CDR2: KGHSH, LQKENI. Deletions cut 4 bases from V and 4 bases from J, with 7 bases between. The CDR3 consists of 13 residues.

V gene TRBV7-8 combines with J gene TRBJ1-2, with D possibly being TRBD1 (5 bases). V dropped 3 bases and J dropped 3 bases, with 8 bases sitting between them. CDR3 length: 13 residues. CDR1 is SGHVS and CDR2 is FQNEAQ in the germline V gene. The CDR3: CASSFQGDYGYTF. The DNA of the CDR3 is TGTGCCAGCAGCTTCCAGGGAGACTATGGCTACACCTTC.

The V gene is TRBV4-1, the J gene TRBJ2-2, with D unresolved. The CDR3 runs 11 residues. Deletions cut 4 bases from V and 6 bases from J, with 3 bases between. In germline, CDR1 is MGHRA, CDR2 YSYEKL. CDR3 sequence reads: CASSLAGELFF. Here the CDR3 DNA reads TGCGCCAGCAGCCTTGCCGGGGAGCTGTTTTTT.

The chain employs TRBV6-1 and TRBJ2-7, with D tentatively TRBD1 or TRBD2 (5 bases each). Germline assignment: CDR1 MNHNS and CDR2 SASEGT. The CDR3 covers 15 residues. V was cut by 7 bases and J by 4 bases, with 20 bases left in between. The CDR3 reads CASKKERGANYEQYF. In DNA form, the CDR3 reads TGTGCCAGCAAAAAGGAAAGAGGGGCGAATTACGAGCAGTACTTC.

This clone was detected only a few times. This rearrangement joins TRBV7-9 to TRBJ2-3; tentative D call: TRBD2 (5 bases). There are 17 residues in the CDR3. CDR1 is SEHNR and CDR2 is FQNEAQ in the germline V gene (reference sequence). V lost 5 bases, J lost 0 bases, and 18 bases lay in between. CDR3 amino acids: CASSPQEEGLSTDTQYF. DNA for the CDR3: TGTGCCAGCAGCCCCCAAGAGGAAGGACTGAGCACAGATACGCAGTATTTT.

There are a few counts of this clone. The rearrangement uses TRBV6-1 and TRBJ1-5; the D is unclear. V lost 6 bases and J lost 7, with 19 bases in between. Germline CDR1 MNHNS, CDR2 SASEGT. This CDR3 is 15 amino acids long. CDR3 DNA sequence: TGTGCCAGCAGGGATATTGGCCTGCTCGGGCAGCCCCAGCATTTT. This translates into CASRDIGLLGQPQHF.